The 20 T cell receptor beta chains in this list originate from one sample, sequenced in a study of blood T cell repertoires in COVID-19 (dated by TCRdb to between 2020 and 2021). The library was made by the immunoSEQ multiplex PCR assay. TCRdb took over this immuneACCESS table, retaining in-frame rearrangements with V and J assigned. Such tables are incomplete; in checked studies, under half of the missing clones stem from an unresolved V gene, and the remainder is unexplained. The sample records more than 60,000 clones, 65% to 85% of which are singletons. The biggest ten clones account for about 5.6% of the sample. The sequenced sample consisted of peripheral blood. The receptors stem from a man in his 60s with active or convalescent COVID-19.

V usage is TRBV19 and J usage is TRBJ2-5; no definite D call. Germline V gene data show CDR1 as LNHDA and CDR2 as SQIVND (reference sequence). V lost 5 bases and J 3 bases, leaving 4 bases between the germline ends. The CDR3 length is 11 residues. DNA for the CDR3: TGTGCCAGTAGTTCCGAAGAGACCCAGTACTTC. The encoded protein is CASSSEETQYF.

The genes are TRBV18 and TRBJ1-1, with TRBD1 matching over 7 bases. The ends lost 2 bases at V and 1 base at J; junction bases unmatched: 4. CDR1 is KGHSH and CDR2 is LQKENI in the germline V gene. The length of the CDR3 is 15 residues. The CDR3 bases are TGTGCCAGCTCACCAGGACAGGTCGGGAACACTGAAGCTTTCTTT. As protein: CASSPGQVGNTEAFF. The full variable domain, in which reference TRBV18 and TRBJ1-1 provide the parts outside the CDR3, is NAGVMQNPRHLVRRRGQEARLRCSPMKGHSHVYWYRQLPEEGLKFMVYLQKENIIDESGMPKERFSAEFPKEGPSILRIQQVVRGDSAAYFCASSPGQVGNTEAFFGQGTRLTVV.

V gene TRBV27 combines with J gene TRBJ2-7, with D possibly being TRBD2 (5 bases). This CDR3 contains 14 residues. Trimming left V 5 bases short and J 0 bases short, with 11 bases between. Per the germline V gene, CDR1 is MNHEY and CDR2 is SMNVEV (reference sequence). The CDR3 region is CASSLADSSYEQYF. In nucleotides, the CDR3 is TGTGCCAGCAGTCTAGCTGATTCCTCCTACGAGCAGTACTTC.

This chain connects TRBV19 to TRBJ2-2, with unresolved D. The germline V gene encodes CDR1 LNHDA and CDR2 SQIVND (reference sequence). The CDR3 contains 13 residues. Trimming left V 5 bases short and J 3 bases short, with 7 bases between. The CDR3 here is CASSPSYTGELFF. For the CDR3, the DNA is TGTGCCAGTAGTCCCAGTTACACCGGGGAGCTGTTTTTT. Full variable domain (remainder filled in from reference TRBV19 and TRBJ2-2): DGGITQSPKYLFRKEGQNVTLSCEQNLNHDAMYWYRQDPGQGLRLIYYSQIVNDFQKGDIAEGYSVSREKKESFPLTVTSAQKNPTAFYLCASSPSYTGELFFGEGSRLTVL.

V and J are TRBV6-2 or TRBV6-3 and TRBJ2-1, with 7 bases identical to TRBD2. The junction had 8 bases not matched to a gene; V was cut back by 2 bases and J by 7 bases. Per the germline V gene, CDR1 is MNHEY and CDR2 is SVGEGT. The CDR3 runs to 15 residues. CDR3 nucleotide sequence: TGTGCCAGCAGTTACGTGGGGGGGTTTGAGAATGAGCAGTTCTTC. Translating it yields CASSYVGGFENEQFF.

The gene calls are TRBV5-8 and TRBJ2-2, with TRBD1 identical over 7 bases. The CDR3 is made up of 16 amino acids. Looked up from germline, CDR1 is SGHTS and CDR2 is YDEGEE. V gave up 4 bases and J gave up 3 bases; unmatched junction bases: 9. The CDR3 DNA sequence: TGTGCCAGCAGCCACGGGCTACAGGGGTACACCGGGGAGCTGTTTTTT. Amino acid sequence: CASSHGLQGYTGELFF.

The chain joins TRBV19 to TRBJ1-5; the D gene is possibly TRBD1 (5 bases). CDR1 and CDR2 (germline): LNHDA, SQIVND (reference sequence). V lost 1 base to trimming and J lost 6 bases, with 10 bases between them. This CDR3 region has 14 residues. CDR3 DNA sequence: TGTGCCAGTAGTATAGCAGGGATCGGTCAGCCCCAGCATTTT. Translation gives CASSIAGIGQPQHF.

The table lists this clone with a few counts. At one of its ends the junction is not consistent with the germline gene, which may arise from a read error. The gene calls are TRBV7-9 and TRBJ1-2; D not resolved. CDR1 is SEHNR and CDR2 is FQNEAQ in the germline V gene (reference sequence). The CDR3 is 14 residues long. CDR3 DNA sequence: TGTGCCAGCAGCTTAGTTACGGGTCCGGTTCTCTGGATCTTC. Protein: CASSLVTGPVLWIF.

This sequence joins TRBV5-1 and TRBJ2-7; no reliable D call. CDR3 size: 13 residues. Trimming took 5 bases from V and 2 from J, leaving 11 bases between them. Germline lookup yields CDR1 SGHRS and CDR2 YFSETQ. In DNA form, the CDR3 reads TGCGCCAGCAGTTCCGAGCGTGCCTACGAGCAGTACTTC. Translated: CASSSERAYEQYF.

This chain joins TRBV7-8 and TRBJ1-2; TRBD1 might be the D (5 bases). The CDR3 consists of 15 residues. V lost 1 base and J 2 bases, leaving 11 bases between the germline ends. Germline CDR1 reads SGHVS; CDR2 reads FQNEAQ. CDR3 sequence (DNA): TGTGCCAGCAGCTTAGTCGCGGGGCAGAACTATGGCTACACCTTC. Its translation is CASSLVAGQNYGYTF.

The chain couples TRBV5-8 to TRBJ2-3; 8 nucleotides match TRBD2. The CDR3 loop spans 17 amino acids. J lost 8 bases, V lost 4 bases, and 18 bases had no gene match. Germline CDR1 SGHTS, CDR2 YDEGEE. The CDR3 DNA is TGTGCCAGCAGCCACTACCCCAGCGGGGGTTTGGGGGGTACGCAGTATTTT. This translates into CASSHYPSGGLGGTQYF.

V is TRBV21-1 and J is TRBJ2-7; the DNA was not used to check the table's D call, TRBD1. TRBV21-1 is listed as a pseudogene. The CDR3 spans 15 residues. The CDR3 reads CASSNPGRAPYEQYF. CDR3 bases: TGTGCCAGCAGCAACCCGGGCAGGGCCCCCTACGAGCAGTACTTC.

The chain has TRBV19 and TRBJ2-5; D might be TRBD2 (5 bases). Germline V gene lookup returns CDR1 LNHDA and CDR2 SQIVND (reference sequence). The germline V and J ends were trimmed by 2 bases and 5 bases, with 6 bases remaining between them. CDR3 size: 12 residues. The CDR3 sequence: CASSIRGETQYF. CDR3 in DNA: TGTGCCAGTAGTATACGGGGTGAGACCCAGTACTTC.

CDR3 amino acids: CASSYGQGGVNSPLHF. The CDR3, as DNA: TGTGCCAGCAGTTACGGGCAGGGTGGGGTAAATTCACCCCTCCACTTT. The chain couples TRBV6-5 to TRBJ1-6; tentative D call: TRBD1 (5 bases). The CDR3 is 16 amino acids. V lost 2 bases to trimming and J lost 7 bases, with 15 bases between them. Germline V gives CDR1 MNHEY, CDR2 SVGAGI.

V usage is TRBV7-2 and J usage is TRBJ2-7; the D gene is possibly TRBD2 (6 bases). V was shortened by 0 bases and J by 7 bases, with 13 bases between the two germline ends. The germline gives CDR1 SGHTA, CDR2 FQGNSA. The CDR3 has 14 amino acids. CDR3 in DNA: TGTGCCAGCAGCTTAGCGGAAGGGAGCGGGGAGCAGTACTTC. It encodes CASSLAEGSGEQYF.

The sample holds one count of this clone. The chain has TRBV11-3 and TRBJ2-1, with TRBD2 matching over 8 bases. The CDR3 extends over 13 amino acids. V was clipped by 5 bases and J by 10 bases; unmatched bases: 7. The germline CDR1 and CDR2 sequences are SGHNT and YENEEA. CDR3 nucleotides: TGTGCCAGCAGCCCCGGCCCTAGCGGGGAGCAGTTCTTC. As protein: CASSPGPSGEQFF.

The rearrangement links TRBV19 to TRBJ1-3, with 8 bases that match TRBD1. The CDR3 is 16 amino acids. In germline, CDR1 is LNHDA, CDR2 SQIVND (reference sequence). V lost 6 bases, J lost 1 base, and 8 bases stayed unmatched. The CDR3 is CASSYRDRPSGNTIYF. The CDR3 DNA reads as TGTGCCAGTAGCTACCGGGACAGGCCTTCTGGAAACACCATATATTTT.

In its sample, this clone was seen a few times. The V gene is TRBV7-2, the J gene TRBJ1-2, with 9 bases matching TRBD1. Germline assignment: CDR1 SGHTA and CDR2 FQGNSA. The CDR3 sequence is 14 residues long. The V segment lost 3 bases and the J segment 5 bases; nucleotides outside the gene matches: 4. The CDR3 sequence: CASSLAGQGYGYTF. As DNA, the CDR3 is TGTGCCAGCAGCTTGGCGGGACAGGGATATGGCTACACCTTC.

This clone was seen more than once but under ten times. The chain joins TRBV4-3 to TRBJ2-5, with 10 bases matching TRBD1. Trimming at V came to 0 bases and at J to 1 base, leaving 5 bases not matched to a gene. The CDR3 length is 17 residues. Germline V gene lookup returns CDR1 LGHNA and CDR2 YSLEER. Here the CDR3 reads CASSQEPGQGIQETQYF. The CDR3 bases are TGCGCCAGCAGCCAAGAGCCGGGACAGGGGATCCAAGAGACCCAGTACTTC.

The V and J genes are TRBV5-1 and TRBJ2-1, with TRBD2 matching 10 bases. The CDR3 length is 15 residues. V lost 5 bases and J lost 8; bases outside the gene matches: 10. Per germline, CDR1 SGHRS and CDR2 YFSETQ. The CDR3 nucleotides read TGCGCCAGCAGACGACCTAGCGGGGGCGTGGATGAGCAGTTCTTC. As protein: CASRRPSGGVDEQFF. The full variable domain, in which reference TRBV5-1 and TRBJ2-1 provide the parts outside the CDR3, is KAGVTQTPRYLIKTRGQQVTLSCSPISGHRSVSWYQQTPGQGLQFLFEYFSETQRNKGNFPGRFSGRQFSNSRSEMNVSTLELGDSALYLCASRRPSGGVDEQFFGPGTRLTVL.